These 8 T cell receptor beta chains were all obtained from the same sample, sequenced in a study of blood T cells in healthy people across ages. With a J-beta primer mix and a sample-barcoded 5' primer, a second PCR ran about 7 to 12 cycles. TCRdb called the 5' RACE reads again in MiXCR, with one record for every CDR3 protein. The sample consists of about 1.5 million distinct CDR3 sequences, 42% of them appearing once. Sequencing was performed on blood. The receptors were sampled from a woman aged 18-29 years in good health.

The chain is built from TRBV3-1 and TRBJ1-1, with D maybe TRBD1 (5 bases). The CDR3 loop spans 17 amino acids. Trimming removed 2 bases at V and 5 bases at J, with 21 bases between. The germline V gene has CDR1 LGHDT and CDR2 YNNKEL (reference sequence). The CDR3 loop reads CASSQQAARAGRTEAFF. The CDR3 DNA reads as TGTGCCAGCAGCCAACAGGCGGCCAGGGCCGGGCGGACTGAAGCTTTCTTT.

This chain joins TRBV20-1 and TRBJ2-7, with TRBD2 matching over 8 bases. The trim removed 5 bases at V and 4 bases at J, leaving 7 bases unmatched. Looked up from germline, CDR1 is DFQATT and CDR2 is SNEGSKA (reference sequence). This CDR3 is built from 13 residues. The CDR3 loop reads CSARRSGSYEQYF. Here the CDR3 DNA reads TGCAGTGCTCGTCGAAGCGGGAGTTACGAGCAGTACTTC.

DNA for the CDR3: TGTGCCATCAGTGAAAACAGGGGGTACGGAAACATTCAGTACTTC. Residues: CAISENRGYGNIQYF. The chain joins TRBV10-3 to TRBJ2-4; TRBD1 matches 8 bases. The CDR3 is 15 amino acids. Unmatched junction bases numbered 7, after V lost 3 bases and J lost 6 bases. Germline values: CDR1 ENHRY, CDR2 SYGVKD.

The CDR3 sequence: CASSLSGITEAFF. The DNA of the CDR3 is TGTGCCAGCAGTCTCTCAGGGATCACTGAAGCTTTCTTT. V and J are TRBV27 and TRBJ1-1; D is possibly TRBD1 (5 bases). CDR1 is MNHEY and CDR2 is SMNVEV in the germline V gene (reference sequence). The CDR3 is 13 residues long. V was clipped by 5 bases and J by 4 bases, with 11 bases between them.

Ten or more counts support this clonotype. The V gene is TRBV5-1, the J gene TRBJ2-1; 8 nucleotides line up with TRBD2. The germline CDR1 and CDR2 sequences are SGHRS and YFSETQ. The CDR3 is 16 residues long. The V segment lost 0 bases and the J segment 4 bases; nucleotides outside the gene matches: 6. The CDR3 here is CASSLDGTSGYNEQFF. CDR3 in DNA: TGCGCCAGCAGCTTGGACGGGACTAGTGGGTACAATGAGCAGTTCTTC.

The V and J genes are TRBV5-1 and TRBJ1-5; weak D call: TRBD1 (5 bases). From germline, CDR1 is SGHRS and CDR2 YFSETQ. V was shortened by 5 bases and J by 5 bases, with 14 bases between the two germline ends. The CDR3 is 14 amino acids. CDR3 in DNA: TGCGCCAGCAGGCGGGGTTTAGGGGATCAGCCCCAGCATTTT. Translated: CASRRGLGDQPQHF.

This clonotype was counted between two and nine times. The chain couples TRBV29-1 to TRBJ2-1; TRBD2 is a possible D gene (6 bases). This CDR3 region has 16 residues. Trimming removed 2 bases at V and 9 bases at J, with 23 bases between. The V gene's germline CDR1 is SQVTM and CDR2 ANQGSEA. The CDR3 loop is CSVERSSGRGRGEQFF. CDR3 bases: TGCAGCGTTGAAAGATCGAGCGGGCGGGGCCGGGGTGAGCAGTTCTTC.

V gene TRBV3-1 combines with J gene TRBJ1-5; D not resolved. V was cut by 1 base and J by 7 bases, with 11 bases left in between. Germline-derived CDR1 and CDR2 are LGHDT and YNNKEL (reference sequence). CDR3 length equals 14 residues. CDR3 DNA: TGTGCCAGCAGCCAAGCATGGTTCAAGCAGCCCCAGCATTTT. This encodes CASSQAWFKQPQHF.